The sequence of this T cell receptor beta chain was determined in a study of type 1 and type 2 diabetes patients. Study-wide background: The whole study generated approximately 20 million paired-end reads.

Germline lookup yields CDR1 DFQATT and CDR2 SNEGSKA (reference sequence). V trimming: 0 bases; J trimming: 7 bases; junction bases outside the gene matches: 5. The CDR3 is 15 amino acids. PCR was run on genomic DNA. The TCR beta CDR3 region was amplified using 30 forward and 13 reverse primers. TCRdb reprocessed the multiplex PCR reads via MiXCR and lists one record per CDR3 protein. Of a few hundred thousand distinct CDR3 sequences in the sample, around 47% are singletons; the top ten hold roughly 15%. Peripheral blood, 9 to 10 milliliters per participant, was collected. Note on this clonotype: Its cognate antigen is unknown.

Study observations and caveats: V and J gene usage correlated at around 0.97 between type 2 diabetes and control samples. Unmatched age and gender across groups might bias interpretation.

The clonotype originates from a man in his late teens or twenties with type 2 diabetes. The rearrangement joins TRBV20-1 to TRBJ2-2; 10 positions agree with TRBD2. The specimen sequenced was peripheral blood mononuclear cells (PBMCs). CDR3 DNA: TGCAGTGCTAGAGAGTTTAGCGGGAGGATCGGGGAGCTGTTTTTT. It translates to CSAREFSGRIGELFF.